This entry features one T cell receptor beta chain sequence. Its antigen remains unknown. A much larger clone differs from this one at a single base, so this may be a read error. Germline CDR1 reads SGHTA; CDR2 reads FQGNSA. This CDR3 is built from 16 residues. TCRbeta library preparation incorporated unique molecular identifiers. From the PCR reads, TCRdb called clonotypes with MiXCR, one entry per CDR3 protein. Of around 5,900 distinct CDR3 sequences in the sample, about 14% were seen once. The data stem from a study of T-cell reconstitution after alpha-beta-depleted transplantation in children. Study-wide results and caveats: Counts and diversity of T cells one year after transplant came mostly from newly produced T cells. Some patients showed high day-60 TCRbeta diversity, which derived from surviving recipient T cells and thymic progenitors. Reports say that about two months after transplant, the alpha-beta T cells came out of several hundred graft clones that had expanded.

The TCR sequence derives from a patient aged 2 to 9 who had a stem cell transplant for inherited bone marrow failure, so the T cells may come from the graft donor. Sequencing was performed on PBMCs, mostly from graft donor cells, taken 180 days after TCRalphabeta/CD19-depleted stem cell transplant. The V gene is TRBV7-2, the J gene TRBJ2-4, with 9 bases identical to TRBD2. This chain's CDR3 is CASSLAPGLAKNIHYF. The CDR3 DNA reads as TGTGCCAGCAGCTTAGCCCCGGGACTAGCCAAAAACATTCACTACTTC.